This T cell receptor (beta chain) was recovered during a study of tumor-infiltrating lymphocytes in primary liver carcinoma. Background on the study: Tumors were stage T1-T3 N0M0, roughly 4.2 to 11 cm across.

Study-wide findings and caveats: Tumor-adjacent and tumor-blood pairs displayed less overlap than did pairs of tumor regions.

CDR1 and CDR2 (germline): SGHAT, FQNNGV. The CDR3 is 16 amino acids. Remarks on this clonotype: Its specificity is unknown. The junction differs from germline at one of its ends, possibly a read error.

Unsorted whole blood served as the source of blood RNA, and germline DNA was extracted as well. Before surgery, 3.5 to 4.5 milliliters of EDTA blood were taken. TCR beta cDNA was made from roughly 500 ng total RNA with a constant-region primer. Investigators got TCR beta libraries out of three nested multiplex PCR rounds, done with slightly modified ARM-PCR. For around 11 cycles apiece, the opening two PCR rounds ran with TRBV1-TRBV30 forward primers and a C-beta reverse primer. One entry per CDR3 protein results from TCRdb running MiXCR on the multiplex PCR reads. The sample lists hundreds of thousands of distinct CDR3 sequences, 65% occurring once.

The chain joins TRBV11-2 to TRBJ2-1; D is perhaps TRBD1 or TRBD2 (6 bases each). The sequence came from a man aged 35-49 years with primary liver carcinoma and hepatitis B virus infection. What was sequenced was peripheral blood. CDR3 nucleotide sequence: TGTGCCAGCAGGTTAGGGGGGCGGGATCCCTACAATGAGCAGTTCTTC. Its translation: CASRLGGRDPYNEQFF.